This is a list of T cell receptor beta chains from one sample in a study of breast tumors, draining lymph nodes, adjacent tissues. TCRdb reprocessed the multiplex PCR reads with MiXCR, giving one entry per CDR3 protein. This sample has 180,000 or so distinct CDR3 sequences, with over 25% found just once. The sequencing sample was made of axillary lymph node tissue. The receptors come from a female donor with breast cancer. Some clones in this sample may be carry-over from other donors' samples. Both conserved end residues are part of each CDR3. A D gene is named only where the DNA matches it firmly. Size values are once, few and many counts, or a class for expanded clones, and some rows have none.

D gene | J gene | V gene | clone size | CDR3 DNA | CDR3 protein
NA | TRBJ2-1 | TRBV24-1 | many | TGTGCCACCAGTGATTTTACTAGCTCTAAGCTCGATGAGCAGTTCTTC | CATSDFTSSKLDEQFF
TRBD1 | TRBJ1-2 | TRBV5-4 | NA | TGTGCCACCAGTGAACGGGGGACAGGGGCAGACTATGGCTACACCTTC | CATSERGTGADYGYTF
NA | TRBJ2-2 | TRBV5-1 | many | TGCGCCAGCAGCCCCTGGGGGGGGGCCGGCGGGGAGCTGTTTTTT | CASSPWGGAGGELFF
TRBD2 | TRBJ2-3 | TRBV5-1 | many | TGCGCCAGCACCTTAACCGCGGGAGGTCCCACAGATACGCAGTATTTT | CASTLTAGGPTDTQYF
TRBD2 | TRBJ2-1 | TRBV20-1 | many | TGCAGTGCACTAGGGACTAGTCTCTCCAATGAGCAGTTCTTC | CSALGTSLSNEQFF
TRBD2 | TRBJ2-1 | TRBV20-1 | NA | TGCAGTGCTAGAGGGACTAGCGGGAGGGGGTACGGTGAGCAGTTCTTC | CSARGTSGRGYGEQFF
NA | TRBJ2-7 | TRBV7-9 | NA | TGTGCCAGCAGCTTCCAGGGAGATCACGAGCAGTACTTC | CASSFQGDHEQYF
TRBD1 | TRBJ2-1 | TRBV24-1 | many | TGTGCCACCAGTGATTTCGGTGGGACAGGGAGCAATGAGCAGTTCTTC | CATSDFGGTGSNEQFF
NA | TRBJ2-3 | TRBV2 | once | TGTGCCTGCAGCCGACAGCTCACAGATATGCAGTATTTT | CACSRQLTDMQYF
TRBD1 | TRBJ2-1 | TRBV29-1 | NA | TGCAGCGCTAAAAACACTGGGACAGCCTACAATGAGCAGTTCTTC | CSAKNTGTAYNEQFF
NA | TRBJ1-1 | TRBV9 | NA | TGTGCCAGCAGCGTCGGGGGGGCGAGGGGGAACACTGAAGCTTTCTTT | CASSVGGARGNTEAFF
NA | TRBJ1-2 | TRBV7-6 | NA | TGTGCCAGCAGCCAAAACTCTGGAAACACCTTC | CASSQNSGNTF
NA | TRBJ2-4 | TRBV12-3/TRBV12-4 | many | TGTGCCAGCAGTTTAAACACCGGGACACGCGCCAAAAACATTCAGTACTTC | CASSLNTGTRAKNIQYF
TRBD1 | TRBJ1-1 | TRBV6-6 | NA | TGTGCCAGCAGGTCGACAGGGTTCGCTGAAGCTTTCTTT | CASRSTGFAEAFF
TRBD2 | TRBJ2-3 | TRBV20-1 | NA | TGCAGTGCTAGTGCGGGACTAGCGGGAGGTACGCAGTATTTT | CSASAGLAGGTQYF
TRBD2 | TRBJ2-7 | TRBV29-1 | NA | TGCAGCGTTGAAGGGAACGCCGGGACTAGCGGGAGTTACGAGCAGTACTTC | CSVEGNAGTSGSYEQYF
NA | TRBJ1-1 | TRBV5-4 | NA | TGTGCCAGCAGCGAGGCAGGGGAATCGAACACTGAAGCTTTCTTT | CASSEAGESNTEAFF
TRBD2 | TRBJ2-2 | TRBV25-1 | NA | TGTGCCAGCAGTGTCCGCGGGGGGGCGAACACCGGGGAGCTGTTTTTT | CASSVRGGANTGELFF
NA | TRBJ1-1 | TRBV11-2 | NA | TGTGCCCGCAGCTTAGAGGGGGTCGGTGCTGAAGCTTTCTTT | CARSLEGVGAEAFF
NA | TRBJ1-5 | TRBV10-3 | many | TGTGCCATCGGGGGGTCAGGGACTAGCAATCAGCCCCAGCATTTT | CAIGGSGTSNQPQHF
NA | TRBJ1-2 | TRBV10-2 | many | TGCGCCAGCAGTGAACCAAACTATGGCTACACCTTC | CASSEPNYGYTF
NA | TRBJ2-7 | TRBV5-1 | NA | TGCGCCAGCAGCCCAGGTGGGGCTGGGGGAGAGCAGTACTTC | CASSPGGAGGEQYF
NA | TRBJ2-5 | TRBV5-1 | many | TGCGCCAGCAGCTTGCAGGGGCTCGGGGAGACCCAGTACTTC | CASSLQGLGETQYF
NA | TRBJ2-5 | TRBV24-1 | many | TGTGCCACCAGTGTGTGGAGGGAATCCCAAGAGACCCAGTACTTC | CATSVWRESQETQYF
NA | TRBJ1-5 | TRBV19 | NA | TGTGCCAGTAGTAAACAGGGAATCGTAGCTTTAAGCAATCAGCCCCAGCATTTT | CASSKQGIVALSNQPQHF
TRBD1 | TRBJ1-1 | TRBV5-8 | NA | TGTGCCAGCAGCCTACAGGGGGCGGGGGGGGCTTTCTTT | CASSLQGAGGAFF
NA | TRBJ2-6 | TRBV7-2 | many | TGTGCCAGCAGCTTAGCTTCTGGGGCCAACGTCCTGACTTTC | CASSLASGANVLTF
TRBD2 | TRBJ2-7 | TRBV6-5 | many | TGTGCCAGCAGTCGGGGGCGGGGGGCGCGGGAGCAGTACTTC | CASSRGRGAREQYF
NA | TRBJ2-3 | TRBV20-1 | many | TGCAGTGTAGTGGGCCCCTTTAGCACAGATACGCAGTATTTT | CSVVGPFSTDTQYF
TRBD1 | TRBJ1-6 | TRBV7-2 | few | TGTGCCAGCAGCTCCGGGACAGCTTCACCCCTCCACTTT | CASSSGTASPLHF
NA | TRBJ1-4 | TRBV20-1 | once | TGCAGTGCTAAGAGACTCTCTGGGAGGGCGTTTTTT | CSAKRLSGRAFF
NA | TRBJ1-5 | TRBV12-3/TRBV12-4 | NA | TGTGCCAGCCGCCCGGACCTAAGAGGCAGCAATCAGCCCCAGCATTTT | CASRPDLRGSNQPQHF
TRBD2 | TRBJ2-7 | TRBV6-2/TRBV6-3 | few | TGTGCCAGCAGCCCGACTAGCGGGAGGGTGGACGAGCAGTACTTC | CASSPTSGRVDEQYF
NA | TRBJ2-2 | TRBV11-1 | many | TGTGCCAGCAGCTTAAATCCGGGGGAGAACACCGGGGAGCTGTTTTTT | CASSLNPGENTGELFF
NA | TRBJ2-2 | TRBV5-5 | many | TGTGCCAGCAGCTTGAGTCCCGGCGGGGAGCTGTTTTTT | CASSLSPGGELFF
NA | TRBJ2-1 | TRBV10-1 | NA | TGCGCCAGCAGTGAGTCGAGATTCCCCGATGAGCAGTTCTTC | CASSESRFPDEQFF
NA | TRBJ2-5 | TRBV20-1 | many | TGCAGTGCTAGGGGACTCCAGGTAGAGACCCAGTACTTC | CSARGLQVETQYF
TRBD2 | TRBJ2-5 | TRBV7-9 | NA | TGTGCCAGCAGCCCGGGGGGAGGTAAACAGCCCCAGTACTTC | CASSPGGGKQPQYF
NA | TRBJ2-2 | TRBV11-2 | NA | TGTGCCAGCAGCCAAGGGAAGGGGTCGACCGGGGAGCTGTTTTTT | CASSQGKGSTGELFF
TRBD1 | TRBJ1-2 | TRBV12-3/TRBV12-4 | many | TGTGCCAGCAGCTCCGACAGGGACTATGGCTACACCTTC | CASSSDRDYGYTF
NA | TRBJ2-7 | TRBV6-1 | many | TGTGCCAGCAGTGTGGGCCCCGGGGGGGACAGCTCCTACGAGCAGTACTTC | CASSVGPGGDSSYEQYF
TRBD1 | TRBJ2-2 | TRBV2 | many | TGTGCCAGCAGGGGGGGACAGGGTCGACGAGGCACCGGGGAGCTGTTTTTT | CASRGGQGRRGTGELFF
TRBD1 | TRBJ1-5 | TRBV7-2 | many | TGTGCCAGCAGCTCTGCAGGGGGGCCGCAGCCCCAGCATTTT | CASSSAGGPQPQHF
TRBD1 | TRBJ1-5 | TRBV20-1 | many | TGCAGTGCTAGAAGAGGACAGGTCAATCAGCCCCAGCATTTT | CSARRGQVNQPQHF
TRBD1 | TRBJ2-7 | TRBV18 | many | TGTGCCAGCTCACCACCGACGGGACAGGGTCACGAGCAGTACTTC | CASSPPTGQGHEQYF
TRBD2 | TRBJ2-1 | TRBV29-1 | NA | TGCAGCTTAGAAAGACTAGCGGGGGGACGGAATGAGCAGTTCTTC | CSLERLAGGRNEQFF
NA | TRBJ1-3 | TRBV7-8 | many | TGTGCCAGCAGCTTAGCGGGGGGGGCAGTTGGAAACACCATATATTTT | CASSLAGGAVGNTIYF
NA | TRBJ2-3 | TRBV6-5 | NA | TGTGCCACCAGAAGGGCAGATACGCAGTATTTT | CATRRADTQYF
TRBD2 | TRBJ2-5 | TRBV5-5 | many | TGTGCCAGCAGCACCTGGACTAGCGGGGTAGAGACCCAGTACTTC | CASSTWTSGVETQYF
TRBD2 | TRBJ2-3 | TRBV12-3/TRBV12-4 | many | TGTGCCAGCAGTCGGACTAGCGGGAGTACCGCAGATACGCAGTATTTT | CASSRTSGSTADTQYF
NA | TRBJ1-3 | TRBV6-5 | many | TGTGCCAGCAGTCCCCGGGGAGGGACAAGCTCTGGAAACACCATATATTTT | CASSPRGGTSSGNTIYF
NA | TRBJ2-1 | TRBV29-1 | NA | TGTACCAGCAGCTTGGGGGCGGGAAGCTCCTACAATGAGCAGTTCTTC | CTSSLGAGSSYNEQFF
TRBD2 | TRBJ2-1 | TRBV5-1 | many | TGCGCCAGCAGCTTGGGAGGACTAGCGGGCTACAATGAGCAGTTCTTC | CASSLGGLAGYNEQFF
TRBD2 | TRBJ2-3 | TRBV20-1 | NA | TGCAGTGCCTCCAGCCTAGCGGGAGGGTGGGACAATGAGCAGTATTTT | CSASSLAGGWDNEQYF